A selection of T cell receptor beta chains follows, all from one sample in a study of blood T cells in healthy people across ages. TCRdb recomputed calls from the 5' RACE reads with MiXCR, one row per CDR3 protein. The data hold roughly 1,300,000 distinct CDR3 sequences, with approximately 60% observed a single time. The source material was blood. These receptors all stem from a man aged 18 to 29 in good health. CDR3s include the opening cysteine and the closing phenylalanine or tryptophan. Fields, in order: V gene, D gene, clone size, J gene, CDR3 DNA, CDR3 protein. A D gene is named only where the DNA matches it firmly. Not every row has a clone size; where given, it reads once, few, many or a size class.

>TRBV4-1|TRBD1|once|TRBJ1-6
TGCGCCAGCAGCCAACCCCGACAGGGCCGGAGTTCACCCCTCCACTTT
CASSQPRQGRSSPLHF
>TRBV5-1|TRBD1|few|TRBJ2-4
TGCGCCAGCAGCCCGTGGACAGGGTCCAAAAACATTCAGTACTTC
CASSPWTGSKNIQYF
>TRBV29-1|TRBD1|NA|TRBJ2-4
TGCAGCGTGAGGGGGCGCTTGGACAAAAACATTCAGTACTTC
CSVRGRLDKNIQYF
>TRBV20-1|TRBD1|once|TRBJ1-5
TGCAGTGCCACGGTGGGACAGCCTTATAGCAATCAGCCCCAGCATTTT
CSATVGQPYSNQPQHF
>TRBV12-3/TRBV12-4|TRBD1|few|TRBJ2-5
TGTGCCAGCACCCAGGACAGGACCCAAGAGACCCAGTACTTC
CASTQDRTQETQYF
>TRBV20-1|NA|NA|TRBJ1-3
TGCAGTGCTAGCCAGGGCCCTGGAAACACCATATATTTT
CSASQGPGNTIYF
>TRBV2|NA|NA|TRBJ1-5
TGTGCCAGCACGGAATACAGCAGCAATCAGCCCCAGCATTTT
CASTEYSSNQPQHF
>TRBV27|TRBD2|NA|TRBJ2-1
TGTGCCAGCAGTTTAGAGGTGGCTAGCGGGAGAAATGAGCAGTTCTTC
CASSLEVASGRNEQFF
>TRBV20-1|NA|NA|TRBJ1-1
TGCAGTGCTAGAGGTGTCAGATCGAACACTGAAGCTTTCTTT
CSARGVRSNTEAFF
>TRBV11-2|TRBD1|NA|TRBJ2-7
TGTGCCAGCAGCTTGACAGGGAAGGTTTCCTACGAGCAGTACTTC
CASSLTGKVSYEQYF
>TRBV6-5|TRBD2|NA|TRBJ2-5
TGTGCCAGTAGGACTAGCGGGGTGGAGACCCAGTACTTC
CASRTSGVETQYF
>TRBV12-3/TRBV12-4|TRBD1|NA|TRBJ1-4
TGTGCCAGTTCCGGGACAGGAGGTGAAAAACTGTTTTTT
CASSGTGGEKLFF
>TRBV6-5|NA|NA|TRBJ2-2
TGTGCCAGCAGTTACTGGGGGTCCGGGGAGCTGTTTTTT
CASSYWGSGELFF
>TRBV4-1|TRBD1|few|TRBJ2-1
TGCGCCAGCAGCCGAGACAGGGGAAGTTTCGATGAGCAGTTCTTC
CASSRDRGSFDEQFF
>TRBV6-1|NA|few|TRBJ2-5
TGTGCCAGCAGTGAATCGAGGGGCCGGCAGGAGACCCAGTACTTC
CASSESRGRQETQYF
>TRBV4-1|TRBD2|few|TRBJ2-1
TGCGCCAGCAGCCAACTGAGCGGGATAGGGTCCTACAATGAGCAGTTCTTC
CASSQLSGIGSYNEQFF
>TRBV7-7|TRBD1|NA|TRBJ2-7
TGTGCTAGCAGCTCGGGGACAGGGAGCGAGCAGTACTTC
CASSSGTGSEQYF
>TRBV20-1|NA|NA|TRBJ2-7
TGCAGTGCTAGAGAAAATTACTACGAGCAGTACTTC
CSARENYYEQYF
>TRBV7-2|TRBD1|NA|TRBJ1-1
TGTGCCAGCAGCTTGCTTGTGGAGGACAGGGTAGGGGTGGCCACTGAAGCTTTCTTT
CASSLLVEDRVGVATEAFF
>TRBV6-6|NA|NA|TRBJ1-2
TGTGCCAGCAGGGAAGGGGGGGGTTTGGGCTATGGCTACACCTTC
CASREGGGLGYGYTF
>TRBV5-1|TRBD2|few|TRBJ2-1
TGCGCCAGCACCTACAGCGGGAGGGACAATGAGCAGTTCTTC
CASTYSGRDNEQFF
>TRBV12-3/TRBV12-4|TRBD1|NA|TRBJ1-5
TGTGCCAGCAGTTTAGGGACAGGGGGCGAGGGCAATCAGCCCCAGCATTTT
CASSLGTGGEGNQPQHF
>TRBV7-2|TRBD2|NA|TRBJ2-7
TGTGCCAGCAGCTTAAGTTGGGGGGACCCCGGGGGGTATGAGCAGTACTTC
CASSLSWGDPGGYEQYF
>TRBV7-9|NA|NA|TRBJ2-3
TGTGCCAGCAGCTTCCCAGGGTTGGTCCATACGCAGTATTTT
CASSFPGLVHTQYF
>TRBV9|NA|NA|TRBJ1-1
TGTGCCAGCAGCGGCGGAAGGGGGTGGGCTTTCTTT
CASSGGRGWAFF
>TRBV9|NA|NA|TRBJ2-1
TGTGCCAGCAGCGTAGTCGGGGGAGGCTCCTACAATGAGCAGTTCTTC
CASSVVGGGSYNEQFF
>TRBV7-2|TRBD2|NA|TRBJ2-7
TGTGCCAGCAGCCCACTTAACGGACTAGGGGAACAGTACTTC
CASSPLNGLGEQYF
>TRBV20-1|TRBD2|NA|TRBJ2-3
TGCAGTGGTAGACTAGCGGGGCGCACAGATACGCAGTATTTT
CSGRLAGRTDTQYF
>TRBV27|NA|NA|TRBJ2-7
TGTGCCAGCACCTCTCTTTTCTACGAGCAGTACTTC
CASTSLFYEQYF
>TRBV12-3/TRBV12-4|TRBD2|NA|TRBJ2-2
TGTGCCAGCAGTAGTACGGGGGGGCCTTCCAACGGGGAGCTGTTTTTT
CASSSTGGPSNGELFF